These 29 T cell receptor beta chains were all obtained from the same sample, sequenced in a study of T cell responses to AZD1222 COVID-19 vaccine. Repertoires were generated with immunoSEQ multiplex PCR, while TCRdb's copy carries only in-frame clones and drops some. The data hold around 120,000 clones, with approximately 90% observed a single time. The source was peripheral blood, collected 28 days after the second AZD1222 dose. These receptors originate from an adult who received the AZD1222 COVID-19 vaccine.

The gene calls are TRBV6-5 and TRBJ2-1; D may match TRBD1 or TRBD2 (5 bases each). The CDR3 has 11 residues. Germline V gene sequence: CDR1 MNHEY, CDR2 SVGAGI. The V gene lost 7 bases and the J gene lost 9 bases, with 10 bases spanning the gap. In DNA form, the CDR3 reads TGTGCCAGCATTCACGGGGCTGAGCAGTTCTTC. Its protein is CASIHGAEQFF.

The V call is TRBV28, the J call TRBJ2-5; perhaps D is TRBD1 or TRBD2 (5 bases each). Trimming removed 6 bases at V and 5 bases at J, with 16 bases between. The CDR3 has 14 residues. CDR1 MDHEN and CDR2 SYDVKM come from the germline V gene. In DNA form, the CDR3 reads TGTGCCAGCAGGACCGGGACGCGCTCGGAGACCCAGTACTTC. It is translated as CASRTGTRSETQYF. Drawing the rest from reference TRBV28 and TRBJ2-5, the complete variable domain is DVKVTQSSRYLVKRTGEKVFLECVQDMDHENMFWYRQDPGLGLRLIYFSYDVKMKEKGDIPEGYSVSREKKERFSLILESASTNQTSMYLCASRTGTRSETQYFGPGTRLLVL.

The chain carries TRBV11-2 and TRBJ2-7; the D call may be TRBD1 or TRBD2 (5 bases each). Germline CDR1 SGHAT, CDR2 FQNNGV. V lost 5 bases and J 6 bases, leaving 11 bases between the germline ends. The CDR3 is 12 residues long. The CDR3 DNA is TGTGCCAGCAGCCAGTTGGGGACCGAGCAGTACTTC. Protein sequence: CASSQLGTEQYF. The whole variable domain, remainder taken from reference TRBV11-2 and TRBJ2-7, is EAGVAQSPRYKIIEKRQSVAFWCNPISGHATLYWYQQILGQGPKLLIQFQNNGVVDDSQLPKDRFSAERLKGVDSTLKIQPAKLEDSAVYLCASSQLGTEQYFGPGTRLTVT.

As concerns this clone: One junction end disagrees with the germline gene, perhaps due to a read error. This rearrangement joins TRBV29-1 to TRBJ2-5; D might be TRBD2 (7 bases). The length of the CDR3 is 16 residues. Germline assignment: CDR1 SQVTM and CDR2 ANQGSEA. The CDR3 loop is CSVEDTPRGAQGTQYF. The CDR3 DNA follows: TGCAGCGTTGAAGATACCCCTCGGGGGGCTCAAGGGACCCAGTACTTC.

V gene TRBV9 combines with J gene TRBJ1-1; D gene uncertain. Germline V lookup: CDR1 SGDLS, CDR2 YYNGEE. V was cut by 6 bases and J by 1 base, with 13 bases left in between. This CDR3 spans 14 amino acids. CDR3 sequence (DNA): TGTGCCAGCACCACCCACCCTGGGAACACTGAAGCTTTCTTT. Its translation is CASTTHPGNTEAFF.

The chain joins TRBV27 to TRBJ2-1; TRBD2 matches 10 bases. The V and J ends lost 6 bases and 0 bases, in that order; junction bases with no gene match: 5. Germline CDR1 MNHEY, CDR2 SMNVEV (reference sequence). This CDR3 is 16 amino acids long. CDR3 region: CASSRIAGGSYNEQFF. CDR3 bases: TGTGCCAGCAGCCGGATAGCGGGGGGCTCCTACAATGAGCAGTTCTTC.

The rearrangement links TRBV3-1 (or the pseudogene TRBV3-2) to TRBJ2-7, with unresolved D. Trimming cost V 1 base and J 3 bases, with 10 bases left between them. The CDR3 has 14 residues. CDR1 and CDR2 (germline): LGHDT, YNNKEL (reference sequence). In DNA, the CDR3 is TGTGCCAGCAGCCAAGGGATGCTGGGCTACGAGCAGTACTTC. This translates into CASSQGMLGYEQYF.

The J gene is TRBJ1-6, the V gene TRBV10-3; 7 positions match TRBD1. Germline values: CDR1 ENHRY, CDR2 SYGVKD. With 10 bases clipped from V and 5 bases from J, the junction kept 5 bases outside the gene matches. CDR3 length equals 13 residues. In nucleotides, the CDR3 is TGTGCCACCCAAGACAGGGATAATTCACCCCTCCACTTT. It specifies CATQDRDNSPLHF.

The chain joins TRBV3-1 (or the pseudogene TRBV3-2) to TRBJ2-1, with D perhaps matching TRBD2 (5 bases). This CDR3 is 15 amino acids long. The germline V gene has CDR1 LGHDT and CDR2 YNNKEL (reference sequence). The V gene lost 1 base and the J gene lost 3 bases, with 10 bases spanning the gap. The CDR3 nucleotides are TGTGCCAGCAGCCAAGTGAGGGAGCTCTACAATGAGCAGTTCTTC. Amino acid sequence: CASSQVRELYNEQFF.

This chain links TRBV6-2 or TRBV6-3 with TRBJ1-5, with D unresolved. The length of the CDR3 is 13 residues. Germline values: CDR1 MNHEY, CDR2 SVGEGT. Trimming cost V 6 bases and J 2 bases, with 8 bases left between them. In nucleotides, the CDR3 is TGTGCCAGCAGCCCCATGGGCAATCAGCCCCAGCATTTT. Amino acid sequence: CASSPMGNQPQHF.

This chain links TRBV7-2 with TRBJ1-2; no firm D call. Trimming stripped 1 base from V and 8 bases from J, with 8 bases between. The germline V gene encodes CDR1 SGHTA and CDR2 FQGNSA. The CDR3 contains 12 residues. The CDR3 nucleotides read TGTGCCAGCAGCTTAGATTATTGGGGCTACACCTTC. Its protein is CASSLDYWGYTF.

The CDR3 spells CASSYIQPRGNYGYTF. The CDR3 DNA sequence: TGTGCCAGCAGTTACATCCAACCCCGCGGTAACTATGGCTACACCTTC. The chain combines TRBV6-5 with TRBJ1-2; D gene unclear. The V and J ends lost 2 bases and 1 base respectively, with 14 bases between them. Germline V CDR1 and CDR2: MNHEY, SVGAGI. The CDR3 sequence is 16 residues long.

The chain has TRBV7-3 and TRBJ2-3, with 11 positions matching TRBD2. This CDR3 region has 17 residues. V lost 5 bases to trimming and J lost 4 bases; unmatched junction nucleotides: 11. Germline loops: CDR1 SGHTA, CDR2 FQGTGA. Written as DNA, the CDR3 is TGTGCCAGCAGCCCCCCGTTCATAGCGGGAGGGGCAGATACGCAGTATTTT. This encodes CASSPPFIAGGADTQYF.

V is TRBV7-3 and J is TRBJ2-7; tentative D call: TRBD2 (5 bases). Germline V lookup: CDR1 SGHTA, CDR2 FQGTGA. The germline V and J ends were trimmed by 5 bases and 3 bases, with 14 bases remaining between them. The CDR3 spans 14 residues. CDR3 sequence (DNA): TGTGCCAGCAGCCCTGACCCGGGAAACTACGAGCAGTACTTC. It specifies CASSPDPGNYEQYF.

The V and J genes are TRBV27 and TRBJ2-7; perhaps TRBD2 as D (6 bases). Trimming left V 3 bases short and J 2 bases short, with 11 bases between. The CDR3 is made up of 14 amino acids. Germline V lookup: CDR1 MNHEY, CDR2 SMNVEV (reference sequence). The CDR3 nucleotides are TGTGCCAGCAGTTTTGGACGGGGGACCTACGAGCAGTACTTC. Its protein product is CASSFGRGTYEQYF.

This chain connects TRBV6-1 to TRBJ2-2; 8 nucleotides agree with TRBD2. This CDR3 spans 15 amino acids. J lost 2 bases, V lost 10 bases, and 9 bases had no gene match. Germline CDR1 is MNHNS and CDR2 is SASEGT. DNA for the CDR3: TGTGCCACCCCTACCCGGGGGGGTAACACCGGGGAGCTGTTTTTT. The encoded protein is CATPTRGGNTGELFF.

CDR3 DNA sequence: TGTGCCAGCAGCACACAGGGGGCCCAAGAGACCCAGTACTTC. Translated: CASSTQGAQETQYF. The chain carries TRBV7-3 and TRBJ2-5; TRBD1 matches 9 bases. The CDR3 contains 14 residues. Germline V gene data show CDR1 as SGHTA and CDR2 as FQGTGA. V shed 5 bases, J shed 1 base, and the junction held 2 bases outside the gene matches.

V is TRBV18 and J is TRBJ2-1; 10 positions agree with TRBD1. The V and J ends lost 6 bases and 12 bases, in that order; junction bases with no gene match: 2. This CDR3 is built from 11 residues. Germline CDR1 and CDR2: KGHSH and LQKENI. This chain's CDR3 is CASSWDRGQFF. The CDR3 DNA follows: TGTGCCAGCTCGTGGGACAGGGGGCAGTTCTTC.

This clone has just a few counts. This chain links TRBV28 with TRBJ1-1; D is perhaps TRBD1 (5 bases). Germline V lookup: CDR1 MDHEN, CDR2 SYDVKM. The CDR3 loop spans 16 amino acids. Deletions cut 5 bases from V and 0 bases from J, with 16 bases between. The CDR3 spells CASSQMAGLMNTEAFF. For the CDR3, the DNA is TGTGCCAGCAGTCAAATGGCAGGGCTCATGAACACTGAAGCTTTCTTT.

V is TRBV28 and J is TRBJ2-1; no clear D. The germline V gene has CDR1 MDHEN and CDR2 SYDVKM. V was cut by 5 bases and J by 6 bases, with 11 bases left in between. The CDR3 sequence is 13 residues long. In nucleotides, the CDR3 is TGTGCCAGCAGTCTTTTAGGGCCCAATGAGCAGTTCTTC. It encodes CASSLLGPNEQFF.

The rearrangement uses TRBV6-4 and TRBJ1-5; 9 positions agree with TRBD1. Per the germline V gene, CDR1 is MRHNA and CDR2 is SNTAGT. This CDR3 has 14 amino acids. Losses at the gene ends were 6 bases for V and 6 bases for J; bases not matched to a gene: 6. In DNA form, the CDR3 reads TGTGCCAGCAGCAGACAGGGGGGAGCTCAGCCCCAGCATTTT. Its translation is CASSRQGGAQPQHF.

This chain uses TRBV19 with TRBJ2-7, with D possibly TRBD2 on 6 matching bases. Germline V gene lookup returns CDR1 LNHDA and CDR2 SQIVND (reference sequence). Trimming left V 4 bases short and J 3 bases short, with 16 bases between. The CDR3 has 15 amino acids. CDR3 nucleotide sequence: TGTGCCAGTAGTAAAGGCGGAGGGTCCAACTACGAGCAGTACTTC. Translated: CASSKGGGSNYEQYF.

The chain couples TRBV6-5 to TRBJ2-7, with TRBD2 matching 10 bases. The trim removed 6 bases at V and 2 bases at J, leaving 7 bases unmatched. Germline V gene lookup returns CDR1 MNHEY and CDR2 SVGAGI. CDR3 length: 15 residues. This CDR3 reads CASRGLASGPYEQYF. As DNA, the CDR3 is TGTGCCAGCAGGGGACTAGCGTCTGGGCCCTACGAGCAGTACTTC.

The rearrangement joins TRBV19 to TRBJ1-4, with TRBD1 matching over 7 bases. This CDR3 has 16 amino acids. The V gene end was trimmed by 5 bases and the J gene end by 8 bases; junction bases not matched to a gene: 14. In germline, CDR1 is LNHDA, CDR2 SQIVND (reference sequence). CDR3 in DNA: TGTGCCAGTAGTGCAGGGGGAAGTTTTTGGGGCGAAAAACTGTTTTTT. Residues: CASSAGGSFWGEKLFF.

This chain uses TRBV7-3 with TRBJ1-2, with 9 bases identical to TRBD1. The germline V gene encodes CDR1 SGHTA and CDR2 FQGTGA. This CDR3 is built from 14 residues. The V and J ends lost 4 bases and 4 bases, in that order; junction bases with no gene match: 4. The CDR3 nucleotides are TGTGCCAGCAGCTCAGGACAGGGGAGCTATGGCTACACCTTC. Translated, it gives CASSSGQGSYGYTF.

The CDR3 here is CASSGQAYGYTF. The CDR3 bases are TGTGCCAGCAGCGGACAGGCCTATGGCTACACCTTC. The chain employs TRBV27 and TRBJ1-2; TRBD1 matches at 7 bases. CDR3 length: 12 amino acids. Germline values: CDR1 MNHEY, CDR2 SMNVEV (reference sequence). The junction had 2 bases not matched to a gene; V was cut back by 6 bases and J by 4 bases.

The chain links TRBV27 to TRBJ1-3; D is ambiguous. CDR1 MNHEY and CDR2 SMNVEV come from the germline V gene (reference sequence). Trimming pared 3 bases from V and 15 bases from J, leaving 18 bases between. CDR3 length equals 13 residues. This chain's CDR3 is CASSFIIRPRKYF. CDR3 nucleotide sequence: TGTGCCAGCAGTTTCATTATAAGGCCGAGGAAATATTTT.

This clone was observed a handful of times. The germline gene is not matched at one end of the junction; a read error may be the cause. The chain recombines TRBV19 with TRBJ1-5; a weak D match, TRBD1 (5 bases). The CDR3 is 15 amino acids. Germline CDR1 is LNHDA and CDR2 is SQIVND (reference sequence). The CDR3 nucleotides read TGTGCCAGTAGGATAGGGCAGGGATTGTATCAGCCCCAGCATTTT. Translated: CASRIGQGLYQPQHF.

The chain has TRBV29-1 and TRBJ2-3; D is unclear. The CDR3 loop spans 11 amino acids. V was cut by 5 bases and J by 1 base, with 4 bases left in between. Per the germline V gene, CDR1 is SQVTM and CDR2 is ANQGSEA. CDR3 coding DNA: TGCAGCGTTCGCGGCACAGATACGCAGTATTTT. Its translation is CSVRGTDTQYF.